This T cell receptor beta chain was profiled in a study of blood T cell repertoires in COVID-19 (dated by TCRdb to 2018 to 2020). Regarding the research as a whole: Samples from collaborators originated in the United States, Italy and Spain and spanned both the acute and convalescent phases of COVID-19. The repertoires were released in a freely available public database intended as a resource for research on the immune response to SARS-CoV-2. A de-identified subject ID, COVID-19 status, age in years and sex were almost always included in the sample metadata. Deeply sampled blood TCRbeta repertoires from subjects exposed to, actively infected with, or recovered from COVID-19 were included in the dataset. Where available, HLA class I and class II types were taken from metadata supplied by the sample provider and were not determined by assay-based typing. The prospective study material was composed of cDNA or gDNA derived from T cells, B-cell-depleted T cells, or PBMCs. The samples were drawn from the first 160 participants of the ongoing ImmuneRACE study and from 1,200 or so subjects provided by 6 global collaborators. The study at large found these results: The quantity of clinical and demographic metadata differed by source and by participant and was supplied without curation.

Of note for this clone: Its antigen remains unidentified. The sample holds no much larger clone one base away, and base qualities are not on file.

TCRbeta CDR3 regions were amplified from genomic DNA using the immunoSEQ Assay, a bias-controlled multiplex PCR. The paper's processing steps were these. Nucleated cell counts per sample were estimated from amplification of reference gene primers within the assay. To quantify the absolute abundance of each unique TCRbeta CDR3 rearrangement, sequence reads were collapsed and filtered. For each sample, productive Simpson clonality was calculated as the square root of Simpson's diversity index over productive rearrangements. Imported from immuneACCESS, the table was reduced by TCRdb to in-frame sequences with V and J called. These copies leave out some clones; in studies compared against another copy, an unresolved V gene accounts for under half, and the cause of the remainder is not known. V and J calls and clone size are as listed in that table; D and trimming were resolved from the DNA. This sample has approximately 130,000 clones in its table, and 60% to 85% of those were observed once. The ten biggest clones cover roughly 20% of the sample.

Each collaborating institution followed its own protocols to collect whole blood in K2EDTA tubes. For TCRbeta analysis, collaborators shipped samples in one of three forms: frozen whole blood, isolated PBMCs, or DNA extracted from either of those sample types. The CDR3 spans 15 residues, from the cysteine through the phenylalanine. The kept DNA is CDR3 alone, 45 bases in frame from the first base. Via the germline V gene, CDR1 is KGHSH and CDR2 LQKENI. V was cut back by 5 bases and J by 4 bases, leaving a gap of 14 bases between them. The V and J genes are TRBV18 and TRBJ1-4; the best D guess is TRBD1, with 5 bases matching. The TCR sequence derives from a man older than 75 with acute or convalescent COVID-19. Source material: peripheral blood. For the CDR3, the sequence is CASSRQNTDNEKLFF. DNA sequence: TGTGCCAGCTCAAGACAGAACACCGATAATGAAAAACTGTTTTTT.